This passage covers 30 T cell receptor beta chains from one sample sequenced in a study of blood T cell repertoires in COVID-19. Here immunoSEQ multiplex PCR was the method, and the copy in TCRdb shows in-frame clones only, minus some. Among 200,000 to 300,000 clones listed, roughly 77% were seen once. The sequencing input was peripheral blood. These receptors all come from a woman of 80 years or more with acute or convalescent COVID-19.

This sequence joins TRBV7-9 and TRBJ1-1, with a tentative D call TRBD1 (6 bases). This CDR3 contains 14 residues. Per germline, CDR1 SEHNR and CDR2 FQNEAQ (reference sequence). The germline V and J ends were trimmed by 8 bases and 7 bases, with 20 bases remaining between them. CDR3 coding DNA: TGTGCCAGCGGAAAGCTTTCATTGGACAGTGAAGCTTTCTTT. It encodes CASGKLSLDSEAFF.

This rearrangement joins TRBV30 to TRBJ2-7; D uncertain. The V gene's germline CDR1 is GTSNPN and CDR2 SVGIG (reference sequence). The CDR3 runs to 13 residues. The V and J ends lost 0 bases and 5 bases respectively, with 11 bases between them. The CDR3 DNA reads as TGTGCCTGGAGTGTAGGCCTAGTAAACGAGCAGTACTTC. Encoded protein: CAWSVGLVNEQYF.

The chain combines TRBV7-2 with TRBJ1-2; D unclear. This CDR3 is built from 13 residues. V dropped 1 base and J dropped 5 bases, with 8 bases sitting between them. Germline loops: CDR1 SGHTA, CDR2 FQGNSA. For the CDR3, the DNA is TGTGCCAGCAGCTTAGAACCGGGATATGGCTACACCTTC. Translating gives CASSLEPGYGYTF.

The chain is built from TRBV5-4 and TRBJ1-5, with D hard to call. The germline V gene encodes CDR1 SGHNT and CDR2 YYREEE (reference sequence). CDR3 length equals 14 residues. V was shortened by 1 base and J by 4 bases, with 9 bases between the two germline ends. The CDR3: CASSLSGGNQPQHF. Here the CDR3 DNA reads TGTGCCAGCAGCTTGTCGGGTGGAAATCAGCCCCAGCATTTT.

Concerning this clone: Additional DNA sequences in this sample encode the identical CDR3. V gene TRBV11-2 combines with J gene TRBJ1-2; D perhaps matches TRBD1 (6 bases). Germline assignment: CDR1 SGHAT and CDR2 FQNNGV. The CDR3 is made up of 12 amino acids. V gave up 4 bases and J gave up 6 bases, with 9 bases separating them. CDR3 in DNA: TGTGCCAGCAGCTCTGAGGGGGATGGCTACACCTTC. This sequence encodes CASSSEGDGYTF.

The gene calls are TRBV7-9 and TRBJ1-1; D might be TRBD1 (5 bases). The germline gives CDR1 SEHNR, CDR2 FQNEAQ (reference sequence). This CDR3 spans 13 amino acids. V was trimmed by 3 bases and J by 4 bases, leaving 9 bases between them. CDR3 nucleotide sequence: TGTGCCAGCAGCTTTACAGGTAGCACTGAAGCTTTCTTT. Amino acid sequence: CASSFTGSTEAFF.

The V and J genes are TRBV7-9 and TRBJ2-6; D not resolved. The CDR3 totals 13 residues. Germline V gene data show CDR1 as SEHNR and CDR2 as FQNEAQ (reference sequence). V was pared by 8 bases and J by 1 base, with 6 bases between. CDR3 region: CASGPSGANVLTF. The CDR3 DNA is TGTGCCAGCGGGCCTTCTGGGGCCAACGTCCTGACTTTC.

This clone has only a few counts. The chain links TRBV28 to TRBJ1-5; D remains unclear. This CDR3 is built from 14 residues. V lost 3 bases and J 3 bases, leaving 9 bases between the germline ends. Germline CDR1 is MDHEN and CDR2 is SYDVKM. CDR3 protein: CASSFLSPNQPQHF. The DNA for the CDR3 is TGTGCCAGCAGTTTCTTGAGTCCCAATCAGCCCCAGCATTTT.

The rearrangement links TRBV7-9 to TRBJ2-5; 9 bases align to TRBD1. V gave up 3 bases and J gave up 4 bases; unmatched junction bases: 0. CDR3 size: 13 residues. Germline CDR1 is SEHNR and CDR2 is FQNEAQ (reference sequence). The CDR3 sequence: CASSLTGGETQYF. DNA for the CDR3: TGTGCCAGCAGCTTGACAGGGGGAGAGACCCAGTACTTC.

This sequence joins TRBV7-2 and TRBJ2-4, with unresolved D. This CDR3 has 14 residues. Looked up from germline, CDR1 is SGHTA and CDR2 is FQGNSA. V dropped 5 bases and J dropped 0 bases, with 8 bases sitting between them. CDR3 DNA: TGTGCCAGCAGCCCCTCCGTAGCCAAAAACATTCAGTACTTC. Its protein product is CASSPSVAKNIQYF.

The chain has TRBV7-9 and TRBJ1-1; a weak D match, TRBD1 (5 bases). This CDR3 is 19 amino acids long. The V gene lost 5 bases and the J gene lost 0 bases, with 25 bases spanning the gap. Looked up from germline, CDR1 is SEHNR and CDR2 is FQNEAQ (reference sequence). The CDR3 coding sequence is TGTGCCAGCAGCCAAGAAAACAGGCGCCGTTCACTTATGAACACTGAAGCTTTCTTT. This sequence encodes CASSQENRRRSLMNTEAFF.

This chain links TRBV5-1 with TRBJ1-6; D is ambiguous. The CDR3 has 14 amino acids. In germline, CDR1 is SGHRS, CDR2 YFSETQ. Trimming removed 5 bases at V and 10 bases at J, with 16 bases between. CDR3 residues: CASRRGGIDSPLHF. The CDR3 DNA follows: TGCGCCAGCAGGCGGGGAGGAATTGACTCACCCCTCCACTTT.

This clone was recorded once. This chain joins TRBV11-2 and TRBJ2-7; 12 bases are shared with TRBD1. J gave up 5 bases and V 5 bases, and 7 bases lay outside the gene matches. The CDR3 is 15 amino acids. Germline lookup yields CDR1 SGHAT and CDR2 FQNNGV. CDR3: CASSPGTGGGHEQYF. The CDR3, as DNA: TGTGCCAGCAGCCCCGGGACAGGGGGCGGCCACGAGCAGTACTTC.

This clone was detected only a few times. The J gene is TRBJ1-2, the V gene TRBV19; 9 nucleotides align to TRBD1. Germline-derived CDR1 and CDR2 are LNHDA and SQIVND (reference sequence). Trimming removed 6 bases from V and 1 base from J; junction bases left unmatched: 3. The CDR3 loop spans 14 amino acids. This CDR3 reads CASRDRGHNYGYTF. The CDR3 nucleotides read TGTGCCAGTAGGGACAGGGGACATAACTATGGCTACACCTTC.

This CDR3 is CASSQDPPGQTNSPLHF. The DNA of the CDR3 is TGCGCCAGCAGCCAAGATCCTCCGGGACAGACAAATTCACCCCTCCACTTT. V usage is TRBV4-3 and J usage is TRBJ1-6; 7 nucleotides line up with TRBD1. V trimming: 0 bases; J trimming: 7 bases; junction bases outside the gene matches: 9. The CDR3 sequence is 17 residues long. Germline V CDR1 and CDR2: LGHNA, YSLEER.

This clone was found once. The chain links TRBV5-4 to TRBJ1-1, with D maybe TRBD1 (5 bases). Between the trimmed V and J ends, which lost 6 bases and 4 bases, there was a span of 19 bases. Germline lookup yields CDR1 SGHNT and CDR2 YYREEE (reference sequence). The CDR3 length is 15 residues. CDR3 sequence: CASTPAPGMGTEAFF. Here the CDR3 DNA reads TGTGCCAGCACCCCTGCACCAGGGATGGGCACTGAAGCTTTCTTT. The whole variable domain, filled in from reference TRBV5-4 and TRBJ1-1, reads ETGVTQSPTHLIKTRGQQVTLRCSSQSGHNTVSWYQQALGQGPQFIFQYYREEENGRGNFPPRFSGLQFPNYSSELNVNALELDDSALYLCASTPAPGMGTEAFFGQGTRLTVV.

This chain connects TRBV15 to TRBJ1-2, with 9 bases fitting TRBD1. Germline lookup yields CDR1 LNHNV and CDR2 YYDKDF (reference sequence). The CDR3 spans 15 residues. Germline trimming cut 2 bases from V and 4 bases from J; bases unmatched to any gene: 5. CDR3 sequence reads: CATSRPTGGPYGYTF. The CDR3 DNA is TGTGCCACCAGCAGACCGACAGGGGGGCCCTATGGCTACACCTTC. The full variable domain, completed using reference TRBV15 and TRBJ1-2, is DAMVIQNPRYQVTQFGKPVTLSCSQTLNHNVMYWYQQKSSQAPKLLFHYYDKDFNNEADTPDNFQSRRPNTSFCFLDIRSPGLGDTAMYLCATSRPTGGPYGYTFGSGTRLTVV.

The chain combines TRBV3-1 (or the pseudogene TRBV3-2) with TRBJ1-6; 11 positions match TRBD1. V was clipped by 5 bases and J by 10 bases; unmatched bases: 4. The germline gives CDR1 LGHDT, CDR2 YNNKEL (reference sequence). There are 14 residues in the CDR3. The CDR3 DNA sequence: TGTGCCAGCAGCTCCGGGACAGGGGGATCACCCCTCCACTTT. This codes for CASSSGTGGSPLHF.

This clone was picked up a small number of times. CDR3 coding DNA: TGTGCCAGCAGCTTAGGATCCGGGACTCAATATGGCTACACCTTC. Its protein product is CASSLGSGTQYGYTF. The rearrangement joins TRBV7-9 to TRBJ1-2, with a tentative D call TRBD1 (5 bases). Germline CDR1 reads SEHNR; CDR2 reads FQNEAQ (reference sequence). V was shortened by 1 base and J by 5 bases, with 14 bases between the two germline ends. The CDR3 extends over 15 amino acids.

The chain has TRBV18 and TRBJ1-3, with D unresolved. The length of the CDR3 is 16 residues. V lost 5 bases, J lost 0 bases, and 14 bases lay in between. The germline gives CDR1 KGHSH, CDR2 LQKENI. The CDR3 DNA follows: TGTGCCAGCTCATCCACCTTCGAGAGCTCTGGAAACACCATATATTTT. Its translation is CASSSTFESSGNTIYF.

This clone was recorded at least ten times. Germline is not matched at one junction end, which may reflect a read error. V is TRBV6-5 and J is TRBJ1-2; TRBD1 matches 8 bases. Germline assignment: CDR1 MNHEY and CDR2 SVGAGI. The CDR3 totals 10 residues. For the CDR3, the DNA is TGTGCCAGCAGTTACTCCGGACAGGGCTTC. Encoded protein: CASSYSGQGF.

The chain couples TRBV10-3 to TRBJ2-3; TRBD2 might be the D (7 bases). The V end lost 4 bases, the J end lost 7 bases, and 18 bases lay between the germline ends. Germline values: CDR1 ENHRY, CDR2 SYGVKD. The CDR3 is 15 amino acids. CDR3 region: CAISVGGRDPNTQYF. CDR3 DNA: TGTGCCATCAGTGTGGGGGGGCGGGACCCCAATACGCAGTATTTT.

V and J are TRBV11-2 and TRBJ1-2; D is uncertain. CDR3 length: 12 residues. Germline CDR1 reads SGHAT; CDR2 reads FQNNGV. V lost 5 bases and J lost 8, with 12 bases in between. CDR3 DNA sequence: TGTGCCAGCAGCAGTACTCCGGGGGGCTACACCTTC. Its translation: CASSSTPGGYTF. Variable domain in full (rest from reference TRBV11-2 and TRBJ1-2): EAGVAQSPRYKIIEKRQSVAFWCNPISGHATLYWYQQILGQGPKLLIQFQNNGVVDDSQLPKDRFSAERLKGVDSTLKIQPAKLEDSAVYLCASSSTPGGYTFGSGTRLTVV.

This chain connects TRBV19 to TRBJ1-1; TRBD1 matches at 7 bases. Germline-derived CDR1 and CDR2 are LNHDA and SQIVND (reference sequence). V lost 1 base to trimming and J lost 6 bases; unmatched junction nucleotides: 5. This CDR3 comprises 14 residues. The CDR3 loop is CASSIVRDSPEAFF. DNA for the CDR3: TGTGCCAGTAGTATAGTACGGGACAGTCCTGAAGCTTTCTTT.

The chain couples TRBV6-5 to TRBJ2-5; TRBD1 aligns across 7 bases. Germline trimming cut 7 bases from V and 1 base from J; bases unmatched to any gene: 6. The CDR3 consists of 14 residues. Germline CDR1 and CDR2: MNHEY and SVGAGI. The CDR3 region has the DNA TGTGCCAGCACTCTGACAGGGCCCCAAGAGACCCAGTACTTC. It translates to CASTLTGPQETQYF.

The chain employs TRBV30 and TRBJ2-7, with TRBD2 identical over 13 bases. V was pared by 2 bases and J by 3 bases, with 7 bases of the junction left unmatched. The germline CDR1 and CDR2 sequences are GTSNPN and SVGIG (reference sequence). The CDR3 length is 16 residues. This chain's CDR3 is CAWSPSGTSGVYEQYF. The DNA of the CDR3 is TGTGCCTGGAGTCCCTCCGGGACTAGCGGGGTCTACGAGCAGTACTTC.

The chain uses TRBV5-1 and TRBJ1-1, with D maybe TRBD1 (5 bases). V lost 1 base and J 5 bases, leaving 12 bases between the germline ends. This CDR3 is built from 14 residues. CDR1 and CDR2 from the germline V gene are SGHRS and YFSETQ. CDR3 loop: CASSLKQGGTEAFF. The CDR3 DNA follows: TGCGCCAGCAGCTTGAAGCAGGGAGGGACTGAAGCTTTCTTT.

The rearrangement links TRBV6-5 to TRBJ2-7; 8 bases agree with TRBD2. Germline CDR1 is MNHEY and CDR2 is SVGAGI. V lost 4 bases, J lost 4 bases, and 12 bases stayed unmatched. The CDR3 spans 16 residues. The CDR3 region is CASSSQAGASPYEQYF. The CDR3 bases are TGTGCCAGCAGTTCCCAAGCGGGAGCCTCCCCTTACGAGCAGTACTTC.

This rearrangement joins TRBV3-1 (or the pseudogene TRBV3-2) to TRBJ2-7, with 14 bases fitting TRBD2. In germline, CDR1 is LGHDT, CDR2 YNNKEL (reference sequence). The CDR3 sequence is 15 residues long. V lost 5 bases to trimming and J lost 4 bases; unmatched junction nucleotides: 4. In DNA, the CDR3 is TGTGCCAGCAGCACGGGGACTAGCGGGGGATACGAGCAGTACTTC. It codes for CASSTGTSGGYEQYF.

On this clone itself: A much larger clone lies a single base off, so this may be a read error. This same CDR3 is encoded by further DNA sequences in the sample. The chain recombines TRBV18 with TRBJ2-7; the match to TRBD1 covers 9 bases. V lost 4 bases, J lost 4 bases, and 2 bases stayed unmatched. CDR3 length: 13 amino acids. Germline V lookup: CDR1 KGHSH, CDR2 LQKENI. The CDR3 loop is CASSRDRDYEQYF. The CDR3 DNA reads TGTGCCAGCTCACGGGACAGGGATTACGAGCAGTACTTC.